These T cell receptor beta chains were read from a single sample in a study of shared clonotypes between healthy human individuals. Repertoires were generated with immunoSEQ multiplex PCR, while TCRdb's copy carries only in-frame clones and drops some. Here the sample spans roughly 1.5 million clones, 98% being singletons. Sequencing was done on a sample of naive CD4+ T cells sorted from blood. The receptors stem from a man younger than 45 in good health. Each CDR3 is given with its conserved first and last residue. Fields, in order: V gene, clone size, J gene, D gene, CDR3 DNA, CDR3 protein. D genes are given only for firm matches. Size is stated for part of the rows, as once, few or many counts, or as a class when the clone is expanded.

TRBV5-6	NA	TRBJ1-1	NA	TGTGCCAGCAGCTTGTGGAAGAACACTGAAGCTTTCTTT	CASSLWKNTEAFF
TRBV2	NA	TRBJ1-1	NA	TGTGCCAGCAGTGGACTAGGGGCTGAAGCTTTCTTT	CASSGLGAEAFF
TRBV9	NA	TRBJ2-5	TRBD2	TGTGCCAGCAGCGTAGCCTCTAGCGGGAGCTTCCAAGAGACCCAGTACTTC	CASSVASSGSFQETQYF
TRBV9	NA	TRBJ2-1	NA	TGTGCCAGCAGCGTCGAACACTCCGCGTACAATGAGCAGTTCTTC	CASSVEHSAYNEQFF
TRBV5-1	NA	TRBJ2-2	NA	TGCGCCAGCAGCACACAGGGAAACACCGGGGAGCTGTTTTTT	CASSTQGNTGELFF
TRBV7-8	NA	TRBJ2-7	NA	TGTGCCAGCAGCCTTAGCTCCTACGAGCAGTACTTC	CASSLSSYEQYF
TRBV7-8	NA	TRBJ1-5	NA	TGTGCCAGCAGCTTAGGTAATAAAGGAGGGCAGCCCCAGCATTTT	CASSLGNKGGQPQHF
TRBV27	NA	TRBJ1-1	NA	TGTGCCAGCAGTTTATGGCCGAACACTGAAGCTTTCTTT	CASSLWPNTEAFF
TRBV10-3	NA	TRBJ2-3	NA	TGTGCCACCAAGACTAGCACAGATACGCAGTATTTT	CATKTSTDTQYF
TRBV30	NA	TRBJ1-4	NA	TGTGCCTGGAGTTGGAGGAGTAATGAAAAACTGTTTTTT	CAWSWRSNEKLFF
TRBV7-2	NA	TRBJ2-7	NA	TGTGCCAGCAGCTTACTCGGGGATACCTACGAGCAGTACTTC	CASSLLGDTYEQYF
TRBV2	once	TRBJ1-2	NA	TGTGCCAGCAGCGATGATCCCCCTACTTATCATGGCTACACCTTC	CASSDDPPTYHGYTF
TRBV14	NA	TRBJ1-4	TRBD1	TGTGCCAGCAGCCGTGGCAGGGGGCGGGAAAAACTGTTTTTT	CASSRGRGREKLFF
TRBV28	NA	TRBJ1-2	NA	TGTGCCACCCTGAGCTATGGCTACACCTTC	CATLSYGYTF
TRBV4-3	NA	TRBJ2-7	NA	TGCGCCAGCAGCCAAGTAGGGGCTTACGAGCAGTACTTC	CASSQVGAYEQYF
TRBV5-1	NA	TRBJ2-2	NA	TGCGCCAGCAGACCTACAGGGTTTGGGAACACCGGGGAGCTGTTTTTT	CASRPTGFGNTGELFF
TRBV9	NA	TRBJ1-1	TRBD1	TGTGCCAGCAGCGAAACAGGGACAGGAAAAGCTTTCTTT	CASSETGTGKAFF
TRBV11-2	once	TRBJ2-7	NA	TGTGCCAGCAGCTCCCTAGAATTGGTTTCCTACGAGCAGTACTTC	CASSSLELVSYEQYF
TRBV6-1	NA	TRBJ1-4	NA	TGTGCCAGCAGTTTAGATGACGAAAAACTGTTTTTT	CASSLDDEKLFF
TRBV18	NA	TRBJ2-3	NA	TGTGCCAGCTCACTCACAGATACGCAGTATTTT	CASSLTDTQYF
TRBV7-6	few	TRBJ1-5	NA	TGTGCCAGCAGCTTAGCTGGGGGAGATCAGCCCCAGCATTTT	CASSLAGGDQPQHF
TRBV18	NA	TRBJ2-2	NA	TGTGCCAGCTCCCCATCCAATTCGCGGACCGCAAACACCGGGGAGCTGTTTTTT	CASSPSNSRTANTGELFF
TRBV19	NA	TRBJ2-4	NA	TGTGCCAGTAGTATAGGGGGATCTAAAAACATTCAGTACTTC	CASSIGGSKNIQYF
TRBV16	NA	TRBJ2-5	NA	TGTGCCAGCAGCCTACGGGGCTTAACCGTTCAAGAGACCCAGTACTTC	CASSLRGLTVQETQYF